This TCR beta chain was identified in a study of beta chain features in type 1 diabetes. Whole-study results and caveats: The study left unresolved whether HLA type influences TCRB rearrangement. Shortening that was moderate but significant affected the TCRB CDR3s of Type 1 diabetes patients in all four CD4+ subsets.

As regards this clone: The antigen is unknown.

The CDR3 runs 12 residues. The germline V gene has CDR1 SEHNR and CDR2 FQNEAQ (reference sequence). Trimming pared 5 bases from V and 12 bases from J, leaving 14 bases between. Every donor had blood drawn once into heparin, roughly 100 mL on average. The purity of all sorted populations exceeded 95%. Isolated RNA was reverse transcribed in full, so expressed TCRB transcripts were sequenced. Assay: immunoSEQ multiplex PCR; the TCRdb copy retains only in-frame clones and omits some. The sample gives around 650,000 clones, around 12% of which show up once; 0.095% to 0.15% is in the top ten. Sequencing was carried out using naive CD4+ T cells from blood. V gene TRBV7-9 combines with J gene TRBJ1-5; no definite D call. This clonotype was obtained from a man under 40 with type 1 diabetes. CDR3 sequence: CASSLNREGQHF. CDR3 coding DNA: TGTGCCAGCAGCCTAAACCGGGAGGGCCAGCATTTT.